These 7 T cell receptor beta chains were all obtained from the same sample, sequenced in a study of patients and donors after allogeneic stem cell transplantation. TCRdb redid the calling of the RT-PCR reads with MiXCR, one entry per CDR3 protein. The sample has some 200,000 distinct CDR3 sequences, 41% seen once; the top ten hold 25% to 35%. Sequenced input: blood, either unsorted or a sorted T cell fraction (not recorded which). The source of these receptors is a human donor who was either an allogeneic HSCT recipient or a stem cell or donor lymphocyte infusion donor (not recorded which). It is not recorded whose cells these are; they may come from a transplant donor.

This clonotype was seen a few times. The rearrangement uses TRBV9 and TRBJ1-1; D remains ambiguous. The CDR3 runs 14 residues. The V end lost 4 bases, the J end lost 1 base, and 11 bases lay between the germline ends. Looked up from germline, CDR1 is SGDLS and CDR2 is YYNGEE. CDR3 DNA sequence: TGTGCCAGCAGCCCCGGCGGAGGGAACACTGAAGCTTTCTTT. It yields the protein CASSPGGGNTEAFF.

V and J are TRBV4-1 and TRBJ2-7; 8 bases are a match to TRBD1. Trimming at V came to 1 base and at J to 4 bases, leaving 9 bases not matched to a gene. The CDR3 spans 16 residues. Germline CDR1 is MGHRA and CDR2 is YSYEKL. In DNA, the CDR3 is TGCGCCAGCAGCCAAGCGACGACAGGGGCTCTTTACGAGCAGTACTTC. Its protein product is CASSQATTGALYEQYF.

V and J are TRBV7-8 and TRBJ1-4; D gene unclear. V lost 0 bases to trimming and J lost 0 bases, with 17 bases between them. This CDR3 contains 19 residues. Germline assignment: CDR1 SGHVS and CDR2 FQNEAQ. CDR3 bases: TGTGCCAGCAGCTTAGCGCGGAGAGACCCTCCCCCAACTAATGAAAAACTGTTTTTT. Translated, it gives CASSLARRDPPPTNEKLFF.

The chain employs TRBV7-8 and TRBJ1-4, with D maybe TRBD1 (6 bases). Trimming removed 1 base from V and 6 bases from J, with 18 bases in between. Germline loops: CDR1 SGHVS, CDR2 FQNEAQ. This CDR3 is built from 17 residues. The CDR3 nucleotides read TGTGCCAGCAGCTTAGGGCACCGCAGGGGCCGGGATGAAAAACTGTTTTTT. Translation: CASSLGHRRGRDEKLFF.

This clonotype was seen ten or more times. The CDR3 DNA reads as TGCGCCAGCAGCCAAGGGGGGAGGGGGACTGAAGCTTTCTTT. Translated, it gives CASSQGGRGTEAFF. The V gene is TRBV4-1, the J gene TRBJ1-1; D may be TRBD1 (6 bases). Per the germline V gene, CDR1 is MGHRA and CDR2 is YSYEKL. Trimming stripped 1 base from V and 5 bases from J, with 11 bases between. This CDR3 has 14 residues.

This chain joins TRBV12-3 or TRBV12-4 and TRBJ2-1; D is possibly TRBD1 or TRBD2 (5 bases each). The CDR3 consists of 17 residues. The V end lost 6 bases, the J end lost 0 bases, and 18 bases lay between the germline ends. The CDR3 DNA reads as TGTGCCAGCAGGGATAACGCCTGGGGGAGCTCCTACAATGAGCAGTTCTTC. This gives the protein CASRDNAWGSSYNEQFF.

The V and J genes are TRBV12-3 or TRBV12-4 and TRBJ2-5, with D maybe TRBD1 (5 bases). This CDR3 is 15 amino acids long. V dropped 6 bases and J dropped 4 bases, with 18 bases sitting between them. The CDR3 sequence is CASRPLGWGAETQYF. The CDR3 bases are TGTGCCAGCAGGCCATTAGGGTGGGGCGCAGAGACCCAGTACTTC.